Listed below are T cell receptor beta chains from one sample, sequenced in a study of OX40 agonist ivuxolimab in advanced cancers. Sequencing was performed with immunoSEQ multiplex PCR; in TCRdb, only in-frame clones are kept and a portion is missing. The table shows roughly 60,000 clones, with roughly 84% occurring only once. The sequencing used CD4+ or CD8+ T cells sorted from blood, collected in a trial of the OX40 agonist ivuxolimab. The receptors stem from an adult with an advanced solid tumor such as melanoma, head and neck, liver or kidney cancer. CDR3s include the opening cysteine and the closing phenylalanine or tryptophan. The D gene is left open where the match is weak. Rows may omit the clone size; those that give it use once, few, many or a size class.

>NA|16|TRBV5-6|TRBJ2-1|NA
TGTGCCAGCAGCTTGTACGGTTTCCGACTAAACAATGAGCAGTTCTTC
CASSLYGFRLNNEQFF
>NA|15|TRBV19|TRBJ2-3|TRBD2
TGTGCCAGTAGCGCTGGACTAGCGGGAGTGGATACGCAGTATTTT
CASSAGLAGVDTQYF
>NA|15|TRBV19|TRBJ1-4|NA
TGTGCCAGTAGTCCAGGGACACTGGGTTCTGAAAAACTGTTTTTT
CASSPGTLGSEKLFF
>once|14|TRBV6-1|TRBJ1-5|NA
TGTGCCAGCAGCCAGGGACACCCCAATCAGCCCCAGCATTTT
CASSQGHPNQPQHF
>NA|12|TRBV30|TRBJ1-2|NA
TGTGCCTGGAGATTGAGCAACGGGGGCTACACCTTC
CAWRLSNGGYTF
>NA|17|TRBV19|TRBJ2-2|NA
TGTGCCAGTAGTATCCAAACTGTGCTAGGATTCACCGGGGAGCTGTTTTTT
CASSIQTVLGFTGELFF
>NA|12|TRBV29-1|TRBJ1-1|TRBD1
TGCAGCGTCCCGGGACAGGGGACTGAAGCTTTCTTT
CSVPGQGTEAFF
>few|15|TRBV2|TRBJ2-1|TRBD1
TGTGCCAGCAGTGAAGTGGGACAGGTTTTCGGTGAGCAGTTCTTC
CASSEVGQVFGEQFF
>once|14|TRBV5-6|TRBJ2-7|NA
TGTGCCAGCAGCTTGGGGGCTCCGGGTTACGAGCAGTACTTC
CASSLGAPGYEQYF
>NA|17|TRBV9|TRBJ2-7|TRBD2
TGTGCCAGCAGCGTCTCGTGGACTAGCGGGAGTATATACGAGCAGTACTTC
CASSVSWTSGSIYEQYF
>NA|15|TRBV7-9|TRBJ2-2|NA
TGTGCCAGCAGCTTAGCAGCCCCGAACACCGGGGAGCTGTTTTTT
CASSLAAPNTGELFF
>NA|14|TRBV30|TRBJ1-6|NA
TGTGCCTGGGAAGGGGGCTCCTATAATTCACCCCTCCACTTT
CAWEGGSYNSPLHF
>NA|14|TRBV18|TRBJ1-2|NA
TGTGCCAGCTCACCGACAACAGGGAACTATGGCTACACCTTC
CASSPTTGNYGYTF
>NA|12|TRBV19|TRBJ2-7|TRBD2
TGTGCCAGAGGACTAGCGAGGTACGAGCAGTACTTC
CARGLARYEQYF
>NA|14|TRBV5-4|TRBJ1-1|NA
TGTGCCAGCAGCTCCGGGGGGGGGAACTCTGAAGCTTTCTTT
CASSSGGGNSEAFF
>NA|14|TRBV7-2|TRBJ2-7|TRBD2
TGTGCCAGCAGCTTACCGGGACTACACTACGAGCAGTACTTC
CASSLPGLHYEQYF
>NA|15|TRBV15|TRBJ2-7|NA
TGTGCCACCAGCAGGGGGCGGGACAGAACCTACGAGCAGTACTTC
CATSRGRDRTYEQYF
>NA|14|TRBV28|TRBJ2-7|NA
TGTGCCAGCAGTCCCCCGGACCGTCCCTACGAGCAGTACTTC
CASSPPDRPYEQYF